This T cell receptor beta chain was obtained from a study of type 1 regulatory T cells. The overall study: T-allo10 is an in vitro-generated, Tr1-enriched CD4 T cell product specific for alloantigen. Study findings and constraints: Tr1 cells had a more restricted TCR repertoire than non-Tr1 cells.

Via MiXCR, TCRdb re-called the reads, giving one row per CDR3 protein. Counted here are about 42,000 distinct CDR3 sequences, less than 15% occurring once; the ten biggest clones make up 6.5% to 9%. This clonotype came up a few times. The antigen is not known. Sequenced material: cultured non-Tr1 T cells, either the whole culture or a sorted T cell fraction (not recorded which). The source is a human donor in good health.

DNA for the CDR3: TGCAGTGCTAGGGTGGCTAGCGGGAGTCTTAATCACGGGGAGCTGTTTTTT. Amino acid sequence: CSARVASGSLNHGELFF. The chain carries TRBV20-1 and TRBJ2-2, with TRBD2 matching 10 bases. V lost 3 bases, J lost 7 bases, and 14 bases stayed unmatched. The germline gives CDR1 DFQATT, CDR2 SNEGSKA (reference sequence). The CDR3 is 17 residues long.